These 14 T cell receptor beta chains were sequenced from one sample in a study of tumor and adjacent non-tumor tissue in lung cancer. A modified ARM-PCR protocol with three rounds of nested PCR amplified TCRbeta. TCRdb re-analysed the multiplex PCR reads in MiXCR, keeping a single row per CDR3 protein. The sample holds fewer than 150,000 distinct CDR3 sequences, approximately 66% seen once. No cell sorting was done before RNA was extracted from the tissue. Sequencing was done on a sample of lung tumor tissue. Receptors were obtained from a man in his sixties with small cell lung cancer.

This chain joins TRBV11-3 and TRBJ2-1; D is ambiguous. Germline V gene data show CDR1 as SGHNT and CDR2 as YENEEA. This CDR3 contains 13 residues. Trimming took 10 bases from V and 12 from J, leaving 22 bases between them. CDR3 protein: CANSTKNEDGQFF. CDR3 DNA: TGTGCCAACAGTACAAAGAATGAGGATGGGCAGTTCTTC.

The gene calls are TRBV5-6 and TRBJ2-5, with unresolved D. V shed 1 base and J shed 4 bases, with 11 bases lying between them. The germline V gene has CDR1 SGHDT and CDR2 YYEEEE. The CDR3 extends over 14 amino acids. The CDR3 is CASSLSHVAETQYF. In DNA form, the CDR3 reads TGTGCCAGCAGCTTGTCCCACGTAGCAGAGACCCAGTACTTC.

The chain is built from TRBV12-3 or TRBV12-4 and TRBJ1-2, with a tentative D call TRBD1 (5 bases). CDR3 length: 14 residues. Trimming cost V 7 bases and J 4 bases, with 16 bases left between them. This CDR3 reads CASTRQLGGYGYTF. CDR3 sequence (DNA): TGTGCCAGCACCAGACAGTTAGGTGGCTATGGCTACACCTTC.

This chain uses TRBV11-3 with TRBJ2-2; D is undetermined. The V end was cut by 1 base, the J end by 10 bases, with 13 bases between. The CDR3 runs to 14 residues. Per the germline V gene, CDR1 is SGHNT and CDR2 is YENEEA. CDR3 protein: CASSLVVNAVELFF. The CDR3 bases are TGTGCCAGCAGCTTAGTGGTGAACGCCGTGGAGCTGTTTTTT.

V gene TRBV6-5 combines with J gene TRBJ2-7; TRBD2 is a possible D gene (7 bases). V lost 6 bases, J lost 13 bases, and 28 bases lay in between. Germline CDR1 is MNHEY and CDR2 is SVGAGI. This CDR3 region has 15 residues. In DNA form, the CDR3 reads TGTGCCAGCAGGGGGGGGCTAACGCCAGGCTACGAACATTACGTC. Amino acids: CASRGGLTPGYEHYV.

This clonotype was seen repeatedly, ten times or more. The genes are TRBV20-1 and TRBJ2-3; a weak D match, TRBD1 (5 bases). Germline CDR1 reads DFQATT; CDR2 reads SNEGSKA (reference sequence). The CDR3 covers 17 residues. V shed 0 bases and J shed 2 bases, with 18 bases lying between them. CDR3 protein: CSAREKGLSEFTDTQYF. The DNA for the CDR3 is TGCAGTGCTAGAGAAAAGGGGCTGTCTGAATTCACAGATACGCAGTATTTT.

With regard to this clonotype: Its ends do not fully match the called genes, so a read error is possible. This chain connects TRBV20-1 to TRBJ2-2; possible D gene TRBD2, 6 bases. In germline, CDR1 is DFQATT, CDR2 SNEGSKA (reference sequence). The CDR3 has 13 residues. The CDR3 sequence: CSARWGDTGEMFF. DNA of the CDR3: TGCAGTGCTAGATGGGGGGATACCGGGGAGATGTTTTTT.

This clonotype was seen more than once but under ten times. In DNA, the CDR3 is TGTGCCAGCAGCTTAGACAGCGGGGCTGTCGAGCAGTACGTC. Protein sequence: CASSLDSGAVEQYV. V is TRBV7-8 and J is TRBJ2-7; 7 bases line up with TRBD2. There are 14 residues in the CDR3. J lost 6 bases, V lost 1 base, and 6 bases had no gene match. Germline CDR1 SGHVS, CDR2 FQNEAQ.

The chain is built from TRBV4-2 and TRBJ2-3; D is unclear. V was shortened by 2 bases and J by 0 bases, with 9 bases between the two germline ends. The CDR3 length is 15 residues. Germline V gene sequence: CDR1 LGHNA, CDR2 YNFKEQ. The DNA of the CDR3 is TGTGCCAGCAGCCAACCCACCAGGAGCACAGATACGCAGTATTTT. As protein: CASSQPTRSTDTQYF.

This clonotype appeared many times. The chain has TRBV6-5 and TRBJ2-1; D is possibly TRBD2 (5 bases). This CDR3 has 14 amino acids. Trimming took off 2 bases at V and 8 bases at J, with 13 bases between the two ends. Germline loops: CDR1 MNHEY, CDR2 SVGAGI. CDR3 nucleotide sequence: TGTGCCAGCAGTTACGAGGGAGCTCGGGATGAGCAGTTCTTC. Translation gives CASSYEGARDEQFF.

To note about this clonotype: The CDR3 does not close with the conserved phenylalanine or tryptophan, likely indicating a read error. This chain's CDR3 is CPSSLRWDQETQYL. The CDR3 bases are TGTCCCAGCAGTTTACGCTGGGACCAAGAGACCCAGTACCTC. This chain links TRBV12-3 or TRBV12-4 with TRBJ2-5; D unresolved. The CDR3 is 14 residues long.

The CDR3 is CSALLAGGGTGELFF. In nucleotides, the CDR3 is TGCAGTGCCCTACTAGCGGGAGGAGGAACCGGGGAGCTGTTTTTT. The V call is TRBV20-1, the J call TRBJ2-2, with TRBD2 matching 12 bases. The CDR3 length is 15 residues. Trimming cost V 6 bases and J 5 bases; bases outside gene matches: 7. Germline values: CDR1 DFQATT, CDR2 SNEGSKA (reference sequence).

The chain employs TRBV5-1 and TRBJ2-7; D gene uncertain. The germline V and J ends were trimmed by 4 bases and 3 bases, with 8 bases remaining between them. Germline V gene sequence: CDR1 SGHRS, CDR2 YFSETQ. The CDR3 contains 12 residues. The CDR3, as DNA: TGCGCCAGCAGCGAGCAAAACTACGAGCAGTACTTC. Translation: CASSEQNYEQYF.

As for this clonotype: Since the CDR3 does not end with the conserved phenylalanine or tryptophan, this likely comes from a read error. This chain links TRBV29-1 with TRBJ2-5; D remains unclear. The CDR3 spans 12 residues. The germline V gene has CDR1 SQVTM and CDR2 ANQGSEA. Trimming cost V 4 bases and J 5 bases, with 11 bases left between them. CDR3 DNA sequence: TGCAGCGTTGGGGCATGTGGGGAGACCCAGTACTTA. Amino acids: CSVGACGETQYL.